What follows are 31 T cell receptor beta chains derived from one specimen sequenced in a study of T-cell memory formation after mild COVID-19. TCRdb reprocessed the 5' RACE reads via MiXCR and lists one record per CDR3 protein. The table includes roughly 180,000 distinct CDR3 sequences, under 14% detected once. Sample: PBMCs or a T cell subset sorted from them (not recorded which). Receptors were obtained from a man aged 18 to 29 who had mild COVID-19 (a few samples of this study predate the infection). Cell type and time point are not known.

The rearrangement links TRBV4-1 to TRBJ1-1, with D perhaps TRBD1 (5 bases). V lost 3 bases, J lost 1 base, and 18 bases lay in between. CDR3 size: 17 residues. Germline V lookup: CDR1 MGHRA, CDR2 YSYEKL. CDR3 bases: TGCGCCAGCAGCCAGTCCGTGGTACGGGGCGGGAACACTGAAGCTTTCTTT. Translation gives CASSQSVVRGGNTEAFF.

This clonotype was observed a few times. This chain joins TRBV3-1 and TRBJ1-1; D is unclear. Germline CDR1 is LGHDT and CDR2 is YNNKEL (reference sequence). The V gene lost 4 bases and the J gene lost 11 bases, with 17 bases spanning the gap. This CDR3 has 13 amino acids. CDR3 sequence (DNA): TGTGCCAGCAGCCCGGGGTCCACGACTCTGGCTTTCTTT. Translating it yields CASSPGSTTLAFF.

This clonotype was detected many times. The chain has TRBV12-3 or TRBV12-4 and TRBJ1-3; D gene ambiguous. This CDR3 has 12 residues. V lost 9 bases, J lost 0 bases, and 6 bases lay in between. The CDR3 DNA reads as TGTGCCAGTGAGAGCTCTGGAAACACCATATATTTT. This encodes CASESSGNTIYF.

This CDR3 reads CASSLERGYNTGELFF. The CDR3 nucleotides read TGTGCCAGCAGCTTAGAGCGGGGATATAACACCGGGGAGCTGTTTTTT. J is TRBJ2-2 and V is TRBV11-3, with D possibly TRBD2 on 6 matching bases. Trimming removed 0 bases at V and 2 bases at J, with 10 bases between. From germline, CDR1 is SGHNT and CDR2 YENEEA. The CDR3 has 16 amino acids. The variable domain in full, with the rest retrieved from reference TRBV11-3 and TRBJ2-2, is EAGVVQSPRYKIIEKKQPVAFWCNPISGHNTLYWYLQNLGQGPELLIRYENEEAVDDSQLPKDRFSAERLKGVDSTLKIQPAELGDSAVYLCASSLERGYNTGELFFGEGSRLTVL.

This clonotype was counted only a few times. This sequence joins TRBV7-9 and TRBJ2-1, with 10 nucleotides matching TRBD1. The V gene's germline CDR1 is SEHNR and CDR2 FQNEAQ (reference sequence). The CDR3 contains 18 residues. J lost 3 bases, V lost 5 bases, and 13 bases had no gene match. CDR3 residues: CASSRGTMGQGIYNEQFF. CDR3 coding DNA: TGTGCCAGCAGCCGAGGTACCATGGGACAGGGGATCTACAATGAGCAGTTCTTC.

The chain has TRBV18 and TRBJ2-7; no firm D call. This CDR3 has 13 residues. CDR1 and CDR2 from the germline V gene are KGHSH and LQKENI. The germline V and J ends were trimmed by 3 bases and 5 bases, with 11 bases remaining between them. The CDR3 nucleotides are TGTGCCAGCTCACCGACACTGGGCGACGAGCAGTACGTC. Its translation is CASSPTLGDEQYV.

The V call is TRBV7-2, the J call TRBJ2-1; the match to TRBD1 covers 9 bases. Germline CDR1 SGHTA, CDR2 FQGNSA. The CDR3 length is 17 residues. The V segment lost 3 bases and the J segment 7 bases; nucleotides outside the gene matches: 13. In DNA, the CDR3 is TGTGCCAGCAGCTTCACGATACCGGGACAGGGTAGGAATGAGCAGTTCTTC. It translates to CASSFTIPGQGRNEQFF. The variable domain in full, completed from reference TRBV7-2 and TRBJ2-1, reads GAGVSQSPSNKVTEKGKDVELRCDPISGHTALYWYRQSLGQGLEFLIYFQGNSAPDKSGLPSDRFSAERTGGSVSTLTIQRTQQEDSAVYLCASSFTIPGQGRNEQFFGPGTRLTVL.

The chain joins TRBV5-1 to TRBJ2-7; 7 positions agree with TRBD1. CDR1 and CDR2 (germline): SGHRS, YFSETQ. After removal of 4 bases from V and 0 bases from J, the junction contained 7 bases not matched to a gene. The CDR3 has 15 amino acids. Written as DNA, the CDR3 is TGCGCCAGCAGCCCAGGACAGGCCGGCTCCTACGAGCAGTACTTC. Amino acid sequence: CASSPGQAGSYEQYF.

This clonotype has more than one count but fewer than ten. J is TRBJ2-5 and V is TRBV6-5; tentatively, D is TRBD1 (5 bases). The CDR3 runs to 13 residues. Trimming left V 4 bases short and J 7 bases short, with 13 bases between. Germline lookup yields CDR1 MNHEY and CDR2 SVGAGI. As DNA, the CDR3 is TGTGCCAGCAGTTTGACAGACTTTGGGACCCAGTACTTC. Protein product: CASSLTDFGTQYF.

This clonotype was found once. The V call is TRBV4-2, the J call TRBJ2-3, with a possible D match to TRBD2 (6 bases). From germline, CDR1 is LGHNA and CDR2 YNFKEQ. The CDR3 extends over 15 amino acids. Trimming cost V 5 bases and J 4 bases, with 16 bases left between them. The CDR3 loop reads CASSTKTGEADTQYF. The CDR3 DNA sequence: TGTGCCAGCAGCACGAAGACGGGGGAGGCAGATACGCAGTATTTT.

CDR3 DNA: TGTGCCAGCAGTTTGGGCGAAGGGCCGGGGACTGAAGCTTTCTTT. Translation: CASSLGEGPGTEAFF. The genes are TRBV12-3 or TRBV12-4 and TRBJ1-1; D unclear. V lost 3 bases and J lost 5, with 16 bases in between. The CDR3 is 15 amino acids.

This clonotype was counted only a few times. This chain joins TRBV7-8 and TRBJ1-6; D not resolved. Per the germline V gene, CDR1 is SGHVS and CDR2 is FQNEAQ. Trimming pared 4 bases from V and 9 bases from J, leaving 4 bases between. The length of the CDR3 is 11 residues. The CDR3 region is CASSSGSPLHF. In DNA form, the CDR3 reads TGTGCCAGCAGCTCCGGTTCACCCCTCCACTTT.

This clonotype was recorded many times. The V and J genes are TRBV5-1 and TRBJ2-3; possibly TRBD2 for D (6 bases). The germline gives CDR1 SGHRS, CDR2 YFSETQ. The CDR3 is 13 amino acids. Trimming stripped 5 bases from V and 2 bases from J, with 9 bases between. The CDR3 here is CASSSGPTDTQYF. Written as DNA, the CDR3 is TGCGCCAGCAGTAGCGGCCCCACAGATACGCAGTATTTT.

This clonotype was observed a few times. The chain joins TRBV7-2 to TRBJ2-2; D is uncertain. The CDR3 is 13 amino acids. The V end lost 6 bases, the J end lost 4 bases, and 9 bases lay between the germline ends. Germline CDR1 SGHTA, CDR2 FQGNSA. CDR3 DNA sequence: TGTGCCAGCAGTAAGATACTCACCGGGGAGCTGTTTTTT. This codes for CASSKILTGELFF.

The chain carries TRBV5-4 and TRBJ2-5; D might be TRBD1 (5 bases). CDR3 length: 15 amino acids. Germline V gene data show CDR1 as SGHNT and CDR2 as YYREEE (reference sequence). V was clipped by 1 base and J by 4 bases, with 14 bases between them. The CDR3 coding sequence is TGTGCCAGCAGCTTGAATAGGGGTGACGGAGAGACCCAGTACTTC. Its translation is CASSLNRGDGETQYF.

This clonotype was seen a handful of times. V is TRBV20-1 and J is TRBJ2-5, with D maybe TRBD2 (6 bases). Looked up from germline, CDR1 is DFQATT and CDR2 is SNEGSKA (reference sequence). This CDR3 contains 14 residues. Trimming took 5 bases from V and 4 from J, leaving 17 bases between them. CDR3 coding DNA: TGCAGTGCTGCGGGGTGGCTTGGGGGAGAGACCCAGTACTTC. Translating gives CSAAGWLGGETQYF.

In its sample, this clonotype was seen many times. V is TRBV5-1 and J is TRBJ2-1; TRBD1 matches at 10 bases. This CDR3 has 14 amino acids. Per germline, CDR1 SGHRS and CDR2 YFSETQ. J was trimmed by 2 bases and V by 4 bases; bases with no gene match: 0. The CDR3 here is CASSGQGAYNEQFF. The CDR3, as DNA: TGCGCCAGCAGCGGACAGGGGGCCTACAATGAGCAGTTCTTC.

The sample holds a few counts of this clonotype. The V and J genes are TRBV20-1 and TRBJ2-1, with 9 bases identical to TRBD2. V shed 4 bases and J 4 bases; nucleotides not matched to a gene: 8. CDR1 is DFQATT and CDR2 is SNEGSKA in the germline V gene (reference sequence). The length of the CDR3 is 15 residues. CDR3 residues: CSANGASGVYNEQFF. The CDR3 nucleotides are TGCAGTGCTAACGGGGCTAGCGGGGTTTACAATGAGCAGTTCTTC.

There are a few counts of this clonotype. The V gene is TRBV7-2, the J gene TRBJ2-3; 8 positions match TRBD2. CDR3 size: 16 residues. Germline V CDR1 and CDR2: SGHTA, FQGNSA. With V trimmed by 3 bases and J by 1 base, 6 bases remained unmatched. CDR3 sequence (DNA): TGTGCCAGCAGCTTTTATTGGCGGGGGGGCACAGATACGCAGTATTTT. This encodes CASSFYWRGGTDTQYF.

V usage is TRBV5-6 and J usage is TRBJ1-1; D not resolved. This CDR3 contains 13 residues. Trimming removed 1 base from V and 11 bases from J, with 15 bases in between. CDR1 and CDR2 (germline): SGHDT, YYEEEE. The CDR3, as DNA: TGTGCCAGCAGCTTGAGAGACCCTACGTGGGCTTTCTTT. It is translated as CASSLRDPTWAFF.

The J gene is TRBJ2-5, the V gene TRBV28; D perhaps matches TRBD2 (5 bases). Trimming left V 3 bases short and J 5 bases short, with 16 bases between. The CDR3 loop spans 15 amino acids. Germline-derived CDR1 and CDR2 are MDHEN and SYDVKM. The CDR3 DNA follows: TGTGCCAGCAGTTTTGGTCCCAGCGGCTCGGAGACCCAGTACTTC. Residues: CASSFGPSGSETQYF.

The chain combines TRBV20-1 with TRBJ1-6, with TRBD1 identical over 10 bases. There are 15 residues in the CDR3. Germline CDR1 DFQATT, CDR2 SNEGSKA (reference sequence). The V gene end was trimmed by 2 bases and the J gene end by 8 bases; junction bases not matched to a gene: 6. The CDR3 coding sequence is TGCAGTGCTAGACTTCCCGGGACAGGGGATTCACCCCTCCACTTT. It is translated as CSARLPGTGDSPLHF.

The chain recombines TRBV7-8 with TRBJ1-4, with unresolved D. There are 16 residues in the CDR3. Germline-derived CDR1 and CDR2 are SGHVS and FQNEAQ. V was shortened by 2 bases and J by 8 bases, with 18 bases between the two germline ends. CDR3 DNA: TGTGCCAGCAGCTTACGTCCGGGCCCTTTTTGGGAAAAACTGTTTTTT. This translates into CASSLRPGPFWEKLFF.

This clonotype was recorded a few times. The chain recombines TRBV11-2 with TRBJ1-2; D is undetermined. Trimming removed 1 base at V and 7 bases at J, with 10 bases between. Germline lookup yields CDR1 SGHAT and CDR2 FQNNGV. This CDR3 region has 13 residues. CDR3 in amino acids: CASSLGSELGYTF. The CDR3 nucleotides are TGTGCCAGCAGCTTAGGGTCGGAGCTTGGCTACACCTTC.

This clonotype has at least ten counts. The chain is built from TRBV7-9 and TRBJ2-1; 8 positions match TRBD2. With V trimmed by 3 bases and J by 7 bases, 5 bases remained unmatched. The CDR3 has 14 residues. Germline V gives CDR1 SEHNR, CDR2 FQNEAQ (reference sequence). The CDR3 DNA follows: TGTGCCAGCAGCTTGGCGGGGGGCTGGAATGAGCAGTTCTTC. This codes for CASSLAGGWNEQFF.

This clonotype was counted at least ten times. The chain uses TRBV6-5 and TRBJ1-6, with 8 bases fitting TRBD1. The CDR3 totals 15 residues. Germline-derived CDR1 and CDR2 are MNHEY and SVGAGI. J was trimmed by 10 bases and V by 5 bases; bases with no gene match: 10. The CDR3 DNA reads as TGTGCCAGCAGTCGTAGGGGAACAGGGGGATCACCCCTCCACTTT. Protein: CASSRRGTGGSPLHF.

This clonotype appeared many times. V usage is TRBV5-1 and J usage is TRBJ2-1; 7 positions agree with TRBD1. Per the germline V gene, CDR1 is SGHRS and CDR2 is YFSETQ. The junction had 11 bases not matched to a gene; V was cut back by 4 bases and J by 4 bases. The length of the CDR3 is 16 residues. CDR3 DNA: TGCGCCAGCAGCGCGGTCGCAGGGGGTAATTACAATGAGCAGTTCTTC. Its translation is CASSAVAGGNYNEQFF.

The chain employs TRBV2 and TRBJ2-5; either TRBD1 or TRBD2 may fit D (5 bases each). The germline V gene has CDR1 SNHLY and CDR2 FYNNEI. This CDR3 comprises 15 residues. V dropped 7 bases and J dropped 4 bases, with 19 bases sitting between them. CDR3 amino acids: CASTGFGQRGETQYF. The DNA for the CDR3 is TGTGCCAGCACCGGTTTCGGTCAGAGGGGAGAGACCCAGTACTTC. Using reference TRBV2 and TRBJ2-5 for the parts outside the CDR3, the full variable domain is EPEVTQTPSHQVTQMGQEVILRCVPISNHLYFYWYRQILGQKVEFLVSFYNNEISEKSEIFDDQFSVERPDGSNFTLKIRSTKLEDSAMYFCASTGFGQRGETQYFGPGTRLLVL.

This clonotype was found a few times. The V and J genes are TRBV4-3 and TRBJ1-2, with D unresolved. V lost 2 bases and J 4 bases, leaving 8 bases between the germline ends. This CDR3 contains 13 residues. CDR1 is LGHNA, CDR2 YSLEER, per germline. CDR3 sequence reads: CASSQPGIYGYTF. As DNA, the CDR3 is TGCGCCAGCAGCCAACCGGGTATCTATGGCTACACCTTC.

In its sample, this clonotype was seen many times. The V gene is TRBV4-1, the J gene TRBJ2-5; D is perhaps TRBD1 (5 bases). Germline lookup yields CDR1 MGHRA and CDR2 YSYEKL. The CDR3 extends over 14 amino acids. Trimming cost V 1 base and J 2 bases, with 8 bases left between them. The CDR3 region is CASSQVRGQETQYF. The DNA of the CDR3 is TGCGCCAGCAGCCAAGTAAGGGGTCAAGAGACCCAGTACTTC.

The chain links TRBV27 to TRBJ1-6; 10 bases match TRBD1. Trimming removed 5 bases from V and 9 bases from J; junction bases left unmatched: 10. This CDR3 spans 16 amino acids. CDR1 is MNHEY and CDR2 is SMNVEV in the germline V gene (reference sequence). The CDR3 spells CASSPRPTGGSSPLHF. CDR3 coding DNA: TGTGCCAGCAGTCCCAGACCGACAGGGGGCAGTTCACCCCTCCACTTT.